This T cell receptor beta chain was found in a study of beta chain features in type 1 diabetes. Study observations and caveats: Moderately but significantly shorter TCRB CDR3s were found in Type 1 diabetes patients in all four CD4+ subsets.

With respect to this clone: No antigen is known for it. The sample has other DNA sequences that encode this CDR3 too.

The CDR3 runs to 14 residues. The germline V gene encodes CDR1 KGHSH and CDR2 LQKENI. The trim removed 2 bases at V and 6 bases at J, leaving 1 base unmatched. Sequencing targeted expressed TCRB transcripts, as all isolated RNA had been reverse transcribed. Sequenced by immunoSEQ multiplex PCR; TCRdb stores in-frame clones only, minus some. The data contain some 130,000 clones, around 9% of them singletons. Source material: central memory CD4+ T cells from blood. The chain links TRBV18 to TRBJ2-3; 11 bases are a match to TRBD1. This TCR was sampled from a young man with type 1 diabetes. CDR3 DNA: TGTGCCAGCTCACCAGGGACAGGGGGTGATACGCAGTATTTT. Translated: CASSPGTGGDTQYF.